Listed below are T cell receptor beta chains from one sample, sequenced in a study of CXCR3-negative and CXCR3-positive naive CD8 T cells. TCRdb re-called the 5' RACE reads; every CDR3 protein appears as one record, without DNA. This sample lists 75,000 to 95,000 distinct CDR3 sequences; its ten largest clones have roughly 0.99%. Sample: naive CXCR3- CD8+ T cells from blood. These receptors all come from a human donor in good health. Some clones in this sample may be carry-over from other donors' samples. Both conserved end residues are part of each CDR3. Each record gives: CDR3 protein, V gene, J gene.

CDR3aa: CSVGLDGSVTGELFF
v_gene: TRBV29-1
j_gene: TRBJ2-2

CDR3aa: CASSQTPGQGENYGYTF
v_gene: TRBV4-3
j_gene: TRBJ1-2

CDR3aa: CASRSGSEAFF
v_gene: TRBV6-5
j_gene: TRBJ1-1

CDR3aa: CSASSGESSYNEQFF
v_gene: TRBV20-1
j_gene: TRBJ2-1

CDR3aa: CASSFSGAYNEQFF
v_gene: TRBV27
j_gene: TRBJ2-1

CDR3aa: CASNQAGDYNEQFF
v_gene: TRBV28
j_gene: TRBJ2-1

CDR3aa: CASSQKRGTAGFTDTQYF
v_gene: TRBV4-1
j_gene: TRBJ2-3

CDR3aa: CASSLEREIQPQHF
v_gene: TRBV7-8
j_gene: TRBJ1-5

CDR3aa: CSVLAAGELFF
v_gene: TRBV29-1
j_gene: TRBJ2-2

CDR3aa: CSVLAGVGSHEQYF
v_gene: TRBV29-1
j_gene: TRBJ2-7

CDR3aa: CASSDLRTDRGQHF
v_gene: TRBV25-1
j_gene: TRBJ1-5

CDR3aa: CSARGRDRGGYGYTF
v_gene: TRBV20-1
j_gene: TRBJ1-2

CDR3aa: CASSLWGSSTDTQYF
v_gene: TRBV5-1
j_gene: TRBJ2-3

CDR3aa: CSARDPGRETGELFF
v_gene: TRBV20-1
j_gene: TRBJ2-2

CDR3aa: CASSLLGDEQYF
v_gene: TRBV12-3/TRBV12-4
j_gene: TRBJ2-7

CDR3aa: CASSQFTGLNTEAFF
v_gene: TRBV14
j_gene: TRBJ1-1

CDR3aa: CASSQGPPGTDTQYF
v_gene: TRBV3-1
j_gene: TRBJ2-3

CDR3aa: CASSNGRGYEAFF
v_gene: TRBV7-9
j_gene: TRBJ1-1

CDR3aa: CASSSGAVIIEQYF
v_gene: TRBV27
j_gene: TRBJ2-7

CDR3aa: CSAGQPDTIYF
v_gene: TRBV29-1
j_gene: TRBJ1-3

CDR3aa: CSVEVGVLEGYTF
v_gene: TRBV29-1
j_gene: TRBJ1-2

CDR3aa: CASSQGSWGRGWDNEQFF
v_gene: TRBV14
j_gene: TRBJ2-1

CDR3aa: CASSVGAGSYEQYF
v_gene: TRBV9
j_gene: TRBJ2-7

CDR3aa: CASSKGLTNEKLFF
v_gene: TRBV3-1
j_gene: TRBJ1-4

CDR3aa: CASGVTGSSYEQYF
v_gene: TRBV9
j_gene: TRBJ2-7

CDR3aa: CASSPQRDTQYF
v_gene: TRBV7-9
j_gene: TRBJ2-3

CDR3aa: CASSKGGQGEHEQYF
v_gene: TRBV21-1
j_gene: TRBJ2-7

CDR3aa: CASSLYDSSYEQYF
v_gene: TRBV7-9
j_gene: TRBJ2-7

CDR3aa: CASSPSDGGSPLHF
v_gene: TRBV7-6
j_gene: TRBJ1-6

CDR3aa: CASSYSGSLPTEAFF
v_gene: TRBV6-2/TRBV6-3
j_gene: TRBJ1-1

CDR3aa: CSVAGLAGYYEQYF
v_gene: TRBV29-1
j_gene: TRBJ2-7

CDR3aa: CSARPLAGRGETQYF
v_gene: TRBV20-1
j_gene: TRBJ2-5

CDR3aa: CSAQRLAGNEETQYF
v_gene: TRBV20-1
j_gene: TRBJ2-5

CDR3aa: CASSLEAVQETQYF
v_gene: TRBV7-8
j_gene: TRBJ2-5

CDR3aa: CASSLDGRNYGYTF
v_gene: TRBV27
j_gene: TRBJ1-2

CDR3aa: CSVEEGMNTEAFF
v_gene: TRBV29-1
j_gene: TRBJ1-1

CDR3aa: CASSLEEVAGLPGDTQYF
v_gene: TRBV7-2
j_gene: TRBJ2-3

CDR3aa: CSGVSGISGEQFF
v_gene: TRBV29-1
j_gene: TRBJ2-1

CDR3aa: CASSFGPLQRNYGYTF
v_gene: TRBV12-3/TRBV12-4
j_gene: TRBJ1-2

CDR3aa: CASSQADMGFSYNSPLHF
v_gene: TRBV4-1
j_gene: TRBJ1-6

CDR3aa: CASSMGTAYNEQFF
v_gene: TRBV19
j_gene: TRBJ2-1

CDR3aa: CASSLAEREAEQYF
v_gene: TRBV5-1
j_gene: TRBJ2-7

CDR3aa: CASSLGQGWKETQYF
v_gene: TRBV7-9
j_gene: TRBJ2-5

CDR3aa: CASSQAGEWAKNIQYF
v_gene: TRBV4-2
j_gene: TRBJ2-4

CDR3aa: CASSPLGGYNEQFF
v_gene: TRBV11-2
j_gene: TRBJ2-1

CDR3aa: CASIPSGTSAEQYF
v_gene: TRBV12-3/TRBV12-4
j_gene: TRBJ2-7

CDR3aa: CSVNGAGVNTEAFF
v_gene: TRBV29-1
j_gene: TRBJ1-1

CDR3aa: CASLGSERGGNEQFF
v_gene: TRBV6-2/TRBV6-3
j_gene: TRBJ2-1

CDR3aa: CASSLDGGGDGYTF
v_gene: TRBV5-1
j_gene: TRBJ1-2

CDR3aa: CASWDSHNEQFF
v_gene: TRBV5-1
j_gene: TRBJ2-1

CDR3aa: CASSVAGGSEQFF
v_gene: TRBV7-6
j_gene: TRBJ2-1

CDR3aa: CASSEQGAGIYGYTF
v_gene: TRBV2
j_gene: TRBJ1-2

CDR3aa: CSVEGWDPSTDTQYF
v_gene: TRBV29-1
j_gene: TRBJ2-3

CDR3aa: CASSPYDLYNEQFF
v_gene: TRBV6-5
j_gene: TRBJ2-1

CDR3aa: CASSLQGDNEQFF
v_gene: TRBV6-5
j_gene: TRBJ2-1